This T cell receptor beta chain originates from a study of cytomegalovirus exposure and HLA in healthy donors. CDR1 is SGHTA and CDR2 is FQGTGA in the germline V gene. V was cut by 2 bases and J by 4 bases, with 14 bases left in between. The length of the CDR3 is 15 residues. The PCR ran on 60 Vbeta and 13 Jbeta primers. TCRdb keeps only in-frame clones here, not all; method: immunoSEQ multiplex PCR. The sample shows about 150,000 clones, about 85% of them seen only once. Only one count was recorded for this clone. The chain combines TRBV7-3 with TRBJ1-2, with a tentative D call TRBD1 (6 bases). Sequencing used PBMCs. The source is a man aged 30 to 39 in good health and CMV-seropositive. The CDR3 spells CASSLLRDTAYGYTF. Written as DNA, the CDR3 is TGTGCCAGCAGCTTACTCCGGGACACCGCCTATGGCTACACCTTC.